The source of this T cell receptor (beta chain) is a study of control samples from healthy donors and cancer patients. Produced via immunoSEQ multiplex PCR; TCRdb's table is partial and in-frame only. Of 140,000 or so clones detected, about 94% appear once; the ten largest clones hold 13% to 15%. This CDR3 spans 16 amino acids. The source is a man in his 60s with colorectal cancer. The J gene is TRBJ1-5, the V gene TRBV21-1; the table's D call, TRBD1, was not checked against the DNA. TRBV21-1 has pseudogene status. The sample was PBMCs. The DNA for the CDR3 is TGTGCCAGCAGCCACTGGGGACAGTCCAGCAATCAGCCCCAGCATTTT. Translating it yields CASSHWGQSSNQPQHF.